The 22 T cell receptor beta chains in this list originate from one sample, sequenced in a study of blood T cell repertoires in COVID-19. TCRdb keeps only in-frame clones here, not all; method: immunoSEQ multiplex PCR. The sample records about 180,000 clones, about 81% being singletons. Sample: peripheral blood. All receptors come from a woman older than 75 with COVID-19, enrolled during active disease.

The V gene is TRBV20-1, the J gene TRBJ2-1, with D possibly matching TRBD1 (5 bases). Trimming took off 3 bases at V and 6 bases at J, with 18 bases between the two ends. The CDR3 consists of 15 residues. The germline V gene encodes CDR1 DFQATT and CDR2 SNEGSKA (reference sequence). CDR3 amino acids: CSASNPAGSINEQFF. CDR3 in DNA: TGCAGTGCTAGTAATCCGGCAGGGTCAATCAATGAGCAGTTCTTC.

The rearrangement joins TRBV28 to TRBJ2-1; maybe TRBD1 (6 bases). Germline V gene data show CDR1 as MDHEN and CDR2 as SYDVKM. The CDR3 runs 15 residues. V lost 3 bases and J 0 bases, leaving 9 bases between the germline ends. CDR3 sequence (DNA): TGTGCCAGCAGTTTCGGACAGCTCTCCTACAATGAGCAGTTCTTC. Protein: CASSFGQLSYNEQFF.

J is TRBJ1-1 and V is TRBV5-1, with TRBD1 identical over 11 bases. CDR3 length: 15 residues. Germline CDR1 is SGHRS and CDR2 is YFSETQ. V shed 0 bases, J shed 10 bases, and the junction held 8 bases outside the gene matches. This chain's CDR3 is CASSLETGTGGTAFF. In nucleotides, the CDR3 is TGCGCCAGCAGCTTGGAGACCGGGACAGGGGGAACAGCTTTCTTT.

The chain joins TRBV25-1 to TRBJ1-3; D is ambiguous. The CDR3 has 15 amino acids. V gave up 0 bases and J gave up 0 bases, with 6 bases separating them. The germline V gene has CDR1 MGHDK and CDR2 SYGVNS. CDR3 nucleotides: TGTGCCAGCAGTGAATATCGGGGCTCTGGAAACACCATATATTTT. It encodes CASSEYRGSGNTIYF.

The V and J genes are TRBV5-5 and TRBJ2-1; the D gene is possibly TRBD2 (6 bases). The CDR3 extends over 15 amino acids. With 6 bases removed from V and 0 bases from J, the gap between germline ends came to 13 bases. Germline lookup yields CDR1 SGHKS and CDR2 YYEKEE (reference sequence). The CDR3: CASNLIGSSYNEQFF. DNA of the CDR3: TGTGCCAGCAACCTAATCGGGAGCTCCTACAATGAGCAGTTCTTC. The full variable domain, rest sourced from reference TRBV5-5 and TRBJ2-1, is DAGVTQSPTHLIKTRGQQVTLRCSPISGHKSVSWYQQVLGQGPQFIFQYYEKEERGRGNFPDRFSARQFPNYSSELNVNALLLGDSALYLCASNLIGSSYNEQFFGPGTRLTVL.

This clone was found a few times. The chain employs TRBV6-6 and TRBJ1-2; TRBD1 matches 7 bases. There are 14 residues in the CDR3. J lost 2 bases, V lost 10 bases, and 10 bases had no gene match. The germline V gene encodes CDR1 MNHNY and CDR2 SVGAGI (reference sequence). CDR3 in amino acids: CATGRQGENYGYTF. CDR3 DNA: TGTGCCACCGGCCGGCAGGGGGAGAACTATGGCTACACCTTC.

V and J are TRBV28 and TRBJ2-3; D is unclear. Germline V CDR1 and CDR2: MDHEN, SYDVKM. Trimming took 3 bases from V and 4 from J, leaving 11 bases between them. CDR3 length equals 14 residues. The CDR3, as DNA: TGTGCCAGCAGTTTTCCCGAGATTGCAGATACGCAGTATTTT. Its protein product is CASSFPEIADTQYF. Complete variable domain (other parts from reference TRBV28 and TRBJ2-3): DVKVTQSSRYLVKRTGEKVFLECVQDMDHENMFWYRQDPGLGLRLIYFSYDVKMKEKGDIPEGYSVSREKKERFSLILESASTNQTSMYLCASSFPEIADTQYFGPGTRLTVL.

This rearrangement joins TRBV11-2 to TRBJ2-2; D uncertain. The V gene's germline CDR1 is SGHAT and CDR2 FQNNGV. There are 15 residues in the CDR3. The V and J ends lost 5 bases and 4 bases respectively, with 14 bases between them. The DNA for the CDR3 is TGTGCCAGCAGCCCTATTCCTAAATTCACCGGGGAGCTGTTTTTT. Its protein product is CASSPIPKFTGELFF.

This clone has just a few counts. The chain links TRBV20-1 to TRBJ2-3; weak D call: TRBD2 (6 bases). With 7 bases removed from V and 2 bases from J, the gap between germline ends came to 7 bases. Germline CDR1 DFQATT, CDR2 SNEGSKA (reference sequence). The CDR3 covers 11 residues. The CDR3 sequence: CSGGVTDTQYF. CDR3 bases: TGCAGTGGGGGGGTCACAGATACGCAGTATTTT.

The chain carries TRBV7-2 and TRBJ2-3; 10 bases map to TRBD2. The CDR3 sequence is 15 residues long. Germline assignment: CDR1 SGHTA and CDR2 FQGNSA. Trimming removed 4 bases from V and 5 bases from J; junction bases left unmatched: 6. The CDR3, as DNA: TGTGCCAGCAGCTGGAGCGGGGGGGCGGGAGATACGCAGTATTTT. It is translated as CASSWSGGAGDTQYF.

This chain connects TRBV19 to TRBJ2-4, with D possibly being TRBD2 (5 bases). Trimming removed 3 bases from V and 0 bases from J, with 9 bases in between. There are 15 residues in the CDR3. Looked up from germline, CDR1 is LNHDA and CDR2 is SQIVND (reference sequence). This CDR3 reads CASSITGIAKNIQYF. The CDR3 bases are TGTGCCAGTAGTATTACGGGGATAGCCAAAAACATTCAGTACTTC. Variable domain in full (rest from reference TRBV19 and TRBJ2-4): DGGITQSPKYLFRKEGQNVTLSCEQNLNHDAMYWYRQDPGQGLRLIYYSQIVNDFQKGDIAEGYSVSREKKESFPLTVTSAQKNPTAFYLCASSITGIAKNIQYFGAGTRLSVL.

The rearrangement joins TRBV2 to TRBJ1-6, with D perhaps TRBD1 (6 bases). The CDR3 consists of 17 residues. Germline loops: CDR1 SNHLY, CDR2 FYNNEI. V lost 6 bases, J lost 3 bases, and 18 bases lay in between. CDR3 sequence: CASRVGQWGIYNSPLHF. The DNA of the CDR3 is TGTGCCAGCAGAGTTGGACAGTGGGGAATCTATAATTCACCCCTCCACTTT.

This rearrangement joins TRBV6-5 to TRBJ2-1, with D possibly matching TRBD2 (6 bases). V lost 8 bases, J lost 6 bases, and 8 bases lay in between. Germline V gives CDR1 MNHEY, CDR2 SVGAGI. CDR3 size: 11 residues. The CDR3 DNA is TGTGCCAGCCGGCGGGGCAATGAGCAGTTCTTC. Translation: CASRRGNEQFF.

This clone was counted a single time. The genes are TRBV30 and TRBJ2-1; D uncertain. The V end was cut by 2 bases, the J end by 6 bases, with 5 bases between. Germline V gene sequence: CDR1 GTSNPN, CDR2 SVGIG (reference sequence). This CDR3 spans 11 amino acids. The DNA of the CDR3 is TGTGCCTGGAGTTCCCTCAATGAGCAGTTCTTC. It translates to CAWSSLNEQFF.

The chain employs TRBV29-1 and TRBJ1-1; the match to TRBD1 covers 7 bases. The germline gives CDR1 SQVTM, CDR2 ANQGSEA. With 1 base clipped from V and 5 bases from J, the junction kept 1 base outside the gene matches. CDR3 length: 12 amino acids. The chain's CDR3 is CSVEGRGTEAFF. The CDR3, as DNA: TGCAGCGTTGAAGGCAGGGGGACTGAAGCTTTCTTT.

The CDR3 here is CASSFGGGSYEQYF. Written as DNA, the CDR3 is TGTGCCAGCAGCTTCGGGGGAGGGTCCTACGAGCAGTACTTC. V usage is TRBV11-1 and J usage is TRBJ2-7; 7 bases line up with TRBD2. Germline V gene lookup returns CDR1 SGHAT and CDR2 FQDESV (reference sequence). With V trimmed by 3 bases and J by 1 base, 3 bases remained unmatched. This CDR3 comprises 14 residues.

This chain joins TRBV27 and TRBJ2-6; 7 nucleotides match TRBD1. Per germline, CDR1 MNHEY and CDR2 SMNVEV (reference sequence). This CDR3 is built from 15 residues. J was trimmed by 4 bases and V by 5 bases; bases with no gene match: 5. The CDR3 region is CASSRQGAGANVLTF. CDR3 DNA sequence: TGTGCCAGCAGTCGACAGGGTGCGGGGGCCAACGTCCTGACTTTC.

The J gene is TRBJ1-2, the V gene TRBV28; 7 nucleotides align to TRBD1. The germline V gene encodes CDR1 MDHEN and CDR2 SYDVKM. The V gene end was trimmed by 6 bases and the J gene end by 9 bases; junction bases not matched to a gene: 13. The CDR3 spans 14 residues. CDR3: CASRRDRAFGSYTF. Written as DNA, the CDR3 is TGTGCCAGCAGACGCGACAGGGCCTTTGGGAGCTACACCTTC.

The CDR3 DNA is TGTGCCAGCAGCTTACAGGGTTTCGGCACTGAAGCTTTCTTT. This sequence encodes CASSLQGFGTEAFF. The genes are TRBV7-3 and TRBJ1-1; TRBD1 might be the D (5 bases). V was cut by 2 bases and J by 4 bases, with 11 bases left in between. Germline assignment: CDR1 SGHTA and CDR2 FQGTGA. CDR3 length: 14 amino acids.

This sequence joins TRBV10-3 and TRBJ2-7; maybe TRBD2 (5 bases). The V and J ends lost 0 bases and 0 bases respectively, with 12 bases between them. The CDR3 runs 16 residues. Germline V gene lookup returns CDR1 ENHRY and CDR2 SYGVKD. CDR3: CAISESGGSSSYEQYF. The CDR3 DNA sequence: TGTGCCATCAGTGAGTCCGGAGGATCAAGCTCCTACGAGCAGTACTTC.

The gene calls are TRBV11-3 and TRBJ2-3; weak D call: TRBD2 (7 bases). Germline V gives CDR1 SGHNT, CDR2 YENEEA. With 3 bases removed from V and 2 bases from J, the gap between germline ends came to 18 bases. The CDR3 length is 17 residues. DNA for the CDR3: TGTGCCAGCAGCTTGGGGGGCTGGCGGGAGAACACAGATACGCAGTATTTT. This sequence encodes CASSLGGWRENTDTQYF.

The chain carries TRBV18 and TRBJ2-3; 11 positions match TRBD2. J gave up 5 bases and V 3 bases, and 16 bases lay outside the gene matches. The CDR3 extends over 19 amino acids. The V gene's germline CDR1 is KGHSH and CDR2 LQKENI. CDR3: CASSPLQGGLAVLKDTQYF. The CDR3 nucleotides are TGTGCCAGCTCACCGCTACAGGGGGGACTAGCGGTACTAAAAGATACGCAGTATTTT.